This TCR beta chain comes out of a study of OX40 agonist ivuxolimab in advanced cancers. Across the whole study: Around 40% of patients had received prior checkpoint inhibitor therapy.

This clone was detected once. V lost 1 base and J 8 bases, leaving 16 bases between the germline ends. CDR1 and CDR2 from the germline V gene are SGHDT and YYEEEE. The CDR3 covers 16 residues. Clones were read by immunoSEQ multiplex PCR, and TCRdb kept only the in-frame ones, dropping some. The sample consists of 70,000 to 95,000 clones, roughly 87% of them appearing once. The rearrangement uses TRBV5-6 and TRBJ1-6, with D possibly matching TRBD1 (6 bases). The sample consisted of CD4+ or CD8+ T cells sorted from blood, taken in a trial of the OX40 agonist ivuxolimab. This TCR was sampled from an adult with an advanced solid tumor such as melanoma, head and neck, liver or kidney cancer. The chain's CDR3 is CASSLLGASGDSPLHF. The CDR3 region has the DNA TGTGCCAGCAGCTTGTTGGGGGCTTCGGGAGATTCACCCCTCCACTTT.